Following are 12 T cell receptor beta chains from one sample sequenced in a study of monozygotic twins with inflammatory bowel disease. TCRdb re-called the 5' RACE reads and gives one entry per CDR3 protein, without DNA. Its table records 310,000 or so distinct CDR3 sequences. The sequenced material came from blood. Receptors originate from a human donor with ulcerative colitis or Crohn's disease, or a healthy co-twin of an affected twin (not recorded which).

The V gene is TRBV20-1, the J gene TRBJ1-5; TCRdb outputs TRBD1, but without DNA this stays unchecked. The CDR3 has 15 residues. Germline V gene data show CDR1 as DFQATT and CDR2 as SNEGSKA (reference sequence). The CDR3 loop is CSARDRGDSNQPQHF.

The genes are TRBV10-1 and TRBJ2-5. Looked up from germline, CDR1 is WNHNN and CDR2 is SYGVQD (reference sequence). This CDR3 is built from 13 residues. This CDR3 is CASSANLEETQYF.

The J gene is TRBJ2-7, the V gene TRBV5-1; TCRdb designates TRBD1, a call that cannot be tested without DNA. The CDR3 spans 13 residues. Germline V gene lookup returns CDR1 SGHRS and CDR2 YFSETQ. The CDR3 sequence is CASSRDTSYEQYF.

This chain links TRBV11-1 with TRBJ2-7; without DNA, the TCRdb call of TRBD2 cannot be checked. This CDR3 comprises 15 residues. Per the germline V gene, CDR1 is SGHAT and CDR2 is FQDESV (reference sequence). The CDR3 reads CASSPRSGNYYEQYF. The entire variable domain, with the rest obtained from reference TRBV11-1 and TRBJ2-7, is as follows: EAEVAQSPRYKITEKSQAVAFWCDPISGHATLYWYRQILGQGPELLVQFQDESVVDDSQLPKDRFSAERLKGVDSTLKIQPAELGDSAMYLCASSPRSGNYYEQYFGPGTRLTVT.

The chain has TRBV12-3 or TRBV12-4 and TRBJ1-6; TCRdb's assignment of TRBD1 cannot be checked, as there is no DNA. The CDR3 spans 16 residues. CDR3 protein: CASSLGPGQGGSPLHF.

The V call is TRBV3-1, the J call TRBJ2-6; no DNA is available, so the TRBD1 call from TCRdb remains unchecked. The CDR3 covers 18 residues. Per the germline V gene, CDR1 is LGHDT and CDR2 is YNNKEL (reference sequence). This chain's CDR3 is CASSSPVQVFSGANVLTF.

V and J are TRBV11-2 and TRBJ2-3. This CDR3 is 15 amino acids long. CDR1 and CDR2 (germline): SGHAT, FQNNGV. CDR3 sequence: CASSLEYGYTDTQYF.

The chain has TRBV5-4 and TRBJ2-3; TCRdb's D call, TRBD1, is unchecked because there is no DNA. Germline V gene lookup returns CDR1 SGHNT and CDR2 YYREEE (reference sequence). This CDR3 region has 15 residues. CDR3 sequence: CASSFRQSSTDTQYF.

The J gene is TRBJ1-1, the V gene TRBV5-1. Germline CDR1 SGHRS, CDR2 YFSETQ. The CDR3 contains 14 residues. CDR3: CASSFASGNTEAFF. The variable domain in full, with the rest retrieved from reference TRBV5-1 and TRBJ1-1, is KAGVTQTPRYLIKTRGQQVTLSCSPISGHRSVSWYQQTPGQGLQFLFEYFSETQRNKGNFPGRFSGRQFSNSRSEMNVSTLELGDSALYLCASSFASGNTEAFFGQGTRLTVV.

The chain joins TRBV5-1 to TRBJ2-7. Germline CDR1 SGHRS, CDR2 YFSETQ. The CDR3 is 13 residues long. CDR3 sequence reads: CASSWDVSYEQYF. The whole variable domain, filled in from reference TRBV5-1 and TRBJ2-7, reads KAGVTQTPRYLIKTRGQQVTLSCSPISGHRSVSWYQQTPGQGLQFLFEYFSETQRNKGNFPGRFSGRQFSNSRSEMNVSTLELGDSALYLCASSWDVSYEQYFGPGTRLTVT.

The V and J genes are TRBV3-1 and TRBJ2-1; lacking DNA, the TRBD1 call made by TCRdb goes unchecked. There are 16 residues in the CDR3. The germline CDR1 and CDR2 sequences are LGHDT and YNNKEL (reference sequence). The CDR3 region is CASSPPPVGGHNEQFF.

This chain's CDR3 is CASFGTDTQYF. V gene TRBV2 combines with J gene TRBJ2-3. This CDR3 spans 11 amino acids. Germline loops: CDR1 SNHLY, CDR2 FYNNEI.